This T cell receptor (beta chain) was sequenced for a study of shared clonotypes between healthy human individuals. Several immunoSEQ 96-well plates shared each subset's DNA, each plate a replicate. Generated by immunoSEQ multiplex PCR, the TCRdb table keeps only in-frame clones and is missing some. The sample has about 380,000 clones, about 96% seen once. Worth noting for this clone: Its antigen is unidentified.

Points from the study as a whole: Tissues were not sampled, only blood, and their repertoires likely differ.

V shed 3 bases, J shed 2 bases, and the junction held 9 bases outside the gene matches. The CDR3 extends over 16 amino acids. Germline CDR1 SGHNT, CDR2 YYREEE (reference sequence). Donors comprised healthy HIV-negative adults lacking recent acute infections or vaccinations. All donors were Caucasian adults living in Nashville, Tennessee. This chain uses TRBV5-4 with TRBJ2-3, with TRBD2 matching 7 bases. Material for sequencing was memory CD8+ T cells sorted from blood. Subset in this sample: CD45RO+ cells pooled with CCR7-negative TemRA cells. The sequence was obtained from a man aged 30 to 45 in good health. The CDR3 coding sequence is TGTGCCAGCAGCTGGTACGGGAGGCAATTCACAGATACGCAGTATTTT. This translates into CASSWYGRQFTDTQYF.